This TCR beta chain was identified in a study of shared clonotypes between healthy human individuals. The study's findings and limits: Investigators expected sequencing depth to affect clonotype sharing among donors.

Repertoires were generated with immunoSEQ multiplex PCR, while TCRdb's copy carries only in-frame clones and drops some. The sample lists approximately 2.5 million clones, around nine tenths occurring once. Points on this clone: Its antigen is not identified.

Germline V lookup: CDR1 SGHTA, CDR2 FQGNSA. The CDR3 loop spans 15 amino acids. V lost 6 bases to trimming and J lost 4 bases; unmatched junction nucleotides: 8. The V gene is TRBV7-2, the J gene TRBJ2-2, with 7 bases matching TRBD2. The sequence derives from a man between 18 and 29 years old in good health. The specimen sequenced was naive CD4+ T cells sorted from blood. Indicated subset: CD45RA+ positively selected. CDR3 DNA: TGTGCCAGCAGGGAGGGGACTACCTTCACCGGGGAGCTGTTTTTT. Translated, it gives CASREGTTFTGELFF.